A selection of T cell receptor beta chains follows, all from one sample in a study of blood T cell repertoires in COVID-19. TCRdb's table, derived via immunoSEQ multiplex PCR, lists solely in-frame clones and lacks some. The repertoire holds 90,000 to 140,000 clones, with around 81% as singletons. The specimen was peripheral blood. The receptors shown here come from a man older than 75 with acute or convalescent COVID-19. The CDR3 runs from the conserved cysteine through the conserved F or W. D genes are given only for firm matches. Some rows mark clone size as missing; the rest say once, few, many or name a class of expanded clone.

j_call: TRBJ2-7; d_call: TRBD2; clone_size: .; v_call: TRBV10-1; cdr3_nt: TGCGCCAGCAGTGAGTCGGGGGGGGGATCCTACGAGCAGTACTTC; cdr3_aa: CASSESGGGSYEQYF
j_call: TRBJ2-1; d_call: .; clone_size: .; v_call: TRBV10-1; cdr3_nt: TGCGCCAGCAGTGACCGCGGTCGGCGGATCAATGAGCAGTTCTTC; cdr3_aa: CASSDRGRRINEQFF
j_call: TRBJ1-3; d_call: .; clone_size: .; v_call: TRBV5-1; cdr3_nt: TGCGCCAGCAGCTGGGCCACAGCCGACTCTGGAAACACCATATATTTT; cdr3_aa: CASSWATADSGNTIYF
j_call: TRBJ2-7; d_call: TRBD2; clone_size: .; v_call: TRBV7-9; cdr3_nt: TGTGCCAGCAGCGGTATCGGCGGGAGCTCCTACGAGCAGTACTTC; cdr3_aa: CASSGIGGSSYEQYF
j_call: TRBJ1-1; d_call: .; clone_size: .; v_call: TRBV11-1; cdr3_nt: TGTGCCAGCAGCTCTACTCTGACAGGGAACACTGAAGCTTTCTTT; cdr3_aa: CASSSTLTGNTEAFF
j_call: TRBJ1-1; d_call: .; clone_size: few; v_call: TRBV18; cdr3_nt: TGTGCCAGCTCACCAGAACGGGTGAACACTGAAGCTTTCTTT; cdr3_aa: CASSPERVNTEAFF
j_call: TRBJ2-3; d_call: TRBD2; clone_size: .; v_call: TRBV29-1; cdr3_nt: TGCAGCGTTGCTAGCGGGTACACAGATACGCAGTATTTT; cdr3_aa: CSVASGYTDTQYF
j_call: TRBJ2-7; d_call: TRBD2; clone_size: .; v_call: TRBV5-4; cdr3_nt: TGTGCCAGCAGTTCCGGGACTAGCGGTTCCTACGAGCAGTACTTC; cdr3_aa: CASSSGTSGSYEQYF
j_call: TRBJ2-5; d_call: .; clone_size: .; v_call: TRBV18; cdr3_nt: TGTGCCAGCTCACCTTTAAACAGGGAGACCCAGTACTTC; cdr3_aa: CASSPLNRETQYF
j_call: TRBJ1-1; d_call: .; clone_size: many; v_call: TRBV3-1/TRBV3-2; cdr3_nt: TGTGCCAGCAGCCAATCAGTAACTGAAGCTTTCTTT; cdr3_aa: CASSQSVTEAFF
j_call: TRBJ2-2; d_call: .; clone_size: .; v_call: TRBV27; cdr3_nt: TGTGCCAGCAGTTTAATGGGACATAGCACCGGGGAGCTGTTTTTT; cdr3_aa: CASSLMGHSTGELFF
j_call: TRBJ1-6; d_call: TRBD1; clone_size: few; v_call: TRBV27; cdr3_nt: TGTGCCAGCAGTCTTGACAGGGTGGTTTCACCCCTCCACTTT; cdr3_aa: CASSLDRVVSPLHF
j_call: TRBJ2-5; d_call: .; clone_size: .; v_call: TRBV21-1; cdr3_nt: TGTGCCAGCAGCCGGCGGAGTGTGGGGCGCCAAGAGACCCAGTACTTC; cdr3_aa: CASSRRSVGRQETQYF
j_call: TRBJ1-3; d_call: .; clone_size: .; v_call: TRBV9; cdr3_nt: TGTGCCAGCAGCGTAGGTGCAGGAGGAAACACCATATATTTT; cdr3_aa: CASSVGAGGNTIYF
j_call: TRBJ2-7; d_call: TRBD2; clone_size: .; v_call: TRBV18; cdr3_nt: TGTGCCAGCTCACCGGGACTAGACTACGAGCAGTACTTC; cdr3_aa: CASSPGLDYEQYF
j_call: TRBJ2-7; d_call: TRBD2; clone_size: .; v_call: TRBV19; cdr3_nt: TGTGCCAGTACCAGGACTAGCTCAGTCTACGAGCAGTACTTC; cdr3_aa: CASTRTSSVYEQYF
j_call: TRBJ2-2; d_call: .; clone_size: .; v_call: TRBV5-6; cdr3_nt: TGTGCCAGCAGCCCTCAGGAAGGGGTGACGAACACCGGGGAGCTGTTTTTT; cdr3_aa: CASSPQEGVTNTGELFF
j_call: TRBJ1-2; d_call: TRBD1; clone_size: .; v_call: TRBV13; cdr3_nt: TGTGCCAGCAGTTACGGACAGGACTATGGCTACACCTTC; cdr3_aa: CASSYGQDYGYTF
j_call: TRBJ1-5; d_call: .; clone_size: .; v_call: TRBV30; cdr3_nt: TGTGCCTGGAGTGTGGGCACGGGCAATCAGCCCCAGCATTTT; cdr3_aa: CAWSVGTGNQPQHF
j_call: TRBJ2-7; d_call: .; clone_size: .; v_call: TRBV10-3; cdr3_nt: TGTGCCATCAGTCCTTTGGGGACATTCTCCTACGAGCAGTACTTC; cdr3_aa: CAISPLGTFSYEQYF
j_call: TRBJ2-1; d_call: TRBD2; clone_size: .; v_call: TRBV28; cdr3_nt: TGTGCCAGCAGTTCCCCGGCTAGCGGGTTATACAATGAGCAGTTCTTC; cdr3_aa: CASSSPASGLYNEQFF
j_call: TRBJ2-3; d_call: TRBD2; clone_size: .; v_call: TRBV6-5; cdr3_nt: TGTGCCAGCAGTTTTATAGCGGGAGCCCCAGATACGCAGTATTTT; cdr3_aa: CASSFIAGAPDTQYF
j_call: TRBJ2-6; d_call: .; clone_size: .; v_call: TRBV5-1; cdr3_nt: TGCGCCAGCAGCATAACAGCCTCTGGGGCCAACGTCCTGACTTTC; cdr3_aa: CASSITASGANVLTF
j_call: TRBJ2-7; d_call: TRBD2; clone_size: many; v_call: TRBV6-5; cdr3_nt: TGTGCCAGCAGTCCCGGACTAGGGTCCTACGAGCAGTACTTC; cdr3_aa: CASSPGLGSYEQYF
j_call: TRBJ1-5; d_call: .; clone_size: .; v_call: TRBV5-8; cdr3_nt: TGTGCCAGCAGCTTGGAGGGGCTAGGCAATCAGCCCCAGCATTTT; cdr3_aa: CASSLEGLGNQPQHF
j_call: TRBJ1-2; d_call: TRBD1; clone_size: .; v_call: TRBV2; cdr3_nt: TGTGCCAGCAGGACAGGGATGGGCTATGGCTACACCTTC; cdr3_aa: CASRTGMGYGYTF
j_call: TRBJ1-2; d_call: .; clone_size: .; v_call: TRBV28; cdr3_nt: TGTGCCAGCAGTTTATGGGCGCCAGGGCCGGTGAATGGCTACACCTTC; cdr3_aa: CASSLWAPGPVNGYTF
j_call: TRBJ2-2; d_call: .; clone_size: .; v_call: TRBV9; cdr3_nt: TGTGCCAGCAGCGTAGTCGGAGCGGTTTCCAACACCGGGGAGCTGTTTTTT; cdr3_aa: CASSVVGAVSNTGELFF
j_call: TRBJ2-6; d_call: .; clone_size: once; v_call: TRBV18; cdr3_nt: TGTGCCAGCTCCCCCTTTGGAGGCCCCGGGGCCAACGTCCTGACTTTC; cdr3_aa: CASSPFGGPGANVLTF
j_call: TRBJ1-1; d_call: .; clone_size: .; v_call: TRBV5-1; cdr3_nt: TGCGCCAGCAGCCCCAGGGCCCGGACAGTAAACACTGAAGCTTTCTTT; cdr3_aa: CASSPRARTVNTEAFF
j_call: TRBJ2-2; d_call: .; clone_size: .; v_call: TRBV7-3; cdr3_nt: TGTGCCAGCAGCCTACTCCTAAACACCGGGGAGCTGTTTTTT; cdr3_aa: CASSLLLNTGELFF
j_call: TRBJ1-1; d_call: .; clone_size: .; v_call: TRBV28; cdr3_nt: TGTGCCAGCAGTTTATTGGACAGAAACACTGAAGCTTTCTTT; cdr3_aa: CASSLLDRNTEAFF
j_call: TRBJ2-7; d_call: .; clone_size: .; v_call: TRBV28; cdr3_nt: TGTGCCAGCAGTTTTGCCCCCACAGGGAACTTCGACGAGCAGTACTTC; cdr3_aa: CASSFAPTGNFDEQYF
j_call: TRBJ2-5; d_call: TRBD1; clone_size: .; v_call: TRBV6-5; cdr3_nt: TGTGCCAGCAACGGATACAGGGGGAAAGAGACCCAGTACTTC; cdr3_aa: CASNGYRGKETQYF
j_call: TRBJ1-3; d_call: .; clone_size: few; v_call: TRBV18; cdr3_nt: TGTGCCAGCTCACCAATGATGAGCTCTGGAAACACCATATATTTT; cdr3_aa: CASSPMMSSGNTIYF
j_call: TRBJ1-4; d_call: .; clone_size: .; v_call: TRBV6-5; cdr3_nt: TGTGCCAGCAGTTACTCGTCGGGGGGAAAACTGTTTTTT; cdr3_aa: CASSYSSGGKLFF
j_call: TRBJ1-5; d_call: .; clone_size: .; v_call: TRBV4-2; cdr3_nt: TGTGCCAGCAGCCAAGGGGTCGGGAGCAATCAGCCCCAGCATTTT; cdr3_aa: CASSQGVGSNQPQHF
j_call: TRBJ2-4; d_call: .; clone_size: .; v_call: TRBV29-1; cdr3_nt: TGCAGCGTCGCGGGGACAGCCGCTGGAGACATTCAGTACTTC; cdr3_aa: CSVAGTAAGDIQYF
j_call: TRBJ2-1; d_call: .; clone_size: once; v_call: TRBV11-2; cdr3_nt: TGTGCCAGCAGCTTGTTTGCAGGGGAGTTCTTC; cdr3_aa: CASSLFAGEFF
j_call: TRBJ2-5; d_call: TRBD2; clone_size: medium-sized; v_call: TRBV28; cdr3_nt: TGTGCCAGCAGAAGGGGTACGGCGGGAGTCCGAGAGACCCAGTACTTC; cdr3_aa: CASRRGTAGVRETQYF
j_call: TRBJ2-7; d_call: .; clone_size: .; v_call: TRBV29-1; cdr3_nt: TGCAGCGTCCGGGGACTTTCCTACGAGCAGTACTTC; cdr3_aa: CSVRGLSYEQYF
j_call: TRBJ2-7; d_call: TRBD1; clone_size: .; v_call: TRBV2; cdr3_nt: TGTGCCAGCAGTTTGGGACAGGGGCTCCCCTACGAGCAGTACTTC; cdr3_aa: CASSLGQGLPYEQYF